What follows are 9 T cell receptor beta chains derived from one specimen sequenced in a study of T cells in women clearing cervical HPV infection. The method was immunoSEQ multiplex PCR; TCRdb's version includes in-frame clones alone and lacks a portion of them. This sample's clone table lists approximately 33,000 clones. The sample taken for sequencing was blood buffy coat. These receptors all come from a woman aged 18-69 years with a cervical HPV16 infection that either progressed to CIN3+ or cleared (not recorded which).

CDR3 loop: CASSISRDETQYF. CDR3 DNA, as far as it was read: TGTGCCAGTAGTATCTCCAGGGATGAGACG. The rearrangement uses TRBV19 and TRBJ2-3, with a possible D match to TRBD1 (5 bases). The read stops 3 residues short of the end of the CDR3; the missing end is completed from the germline J gene. This CDR3 comprises 13 residues. Germline V gives CDR1 LNHDA, CDR2 SQIVND (reference sequence).

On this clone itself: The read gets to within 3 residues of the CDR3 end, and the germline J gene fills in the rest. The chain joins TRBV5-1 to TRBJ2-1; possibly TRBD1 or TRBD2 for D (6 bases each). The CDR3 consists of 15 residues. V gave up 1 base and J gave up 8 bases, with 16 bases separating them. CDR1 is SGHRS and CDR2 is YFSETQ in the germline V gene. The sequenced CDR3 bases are TGCGCCAGCAGCTTGCGAGGAGGGGGTGTCGATGAG. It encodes CASSLRGGGVDE. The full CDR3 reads CASSLRGGGVDEQFF.

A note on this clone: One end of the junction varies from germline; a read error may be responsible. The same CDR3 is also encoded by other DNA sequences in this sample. The CDR3 reads CASSLGSGHTIYF. The sequenced part of the CDR3 DNA is TGTGCCAGCAGCTTGGGGAGTGGGCACACT. The rearrangement links TRBV5-6 to TRBJ1-3; D is unclear. The CDR3 end falls 3 residues outside the read, so it is completed with the germline J gene. The germline V gene has CDR1 SGHDT and CDR2 YYEEEE. The CDR3 contains 13 residues. The variable domain in full, completed from reference TRBV5-6 and TRBJ1-3, reads DAGVTQSPTHLIKTRGQQVTLRCSPKSGHDTVSWYQQALGQGPQFIFQYYEEEERQRGNFPDRFSGHQFPNYSSELNVNALLLGDSALYLCASSLGSGHTIYFGEGSWLTVV.

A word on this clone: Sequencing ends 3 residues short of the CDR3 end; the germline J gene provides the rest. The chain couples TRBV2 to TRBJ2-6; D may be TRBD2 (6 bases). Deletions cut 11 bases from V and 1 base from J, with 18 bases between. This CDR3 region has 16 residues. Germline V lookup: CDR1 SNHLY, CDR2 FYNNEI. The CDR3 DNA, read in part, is TGTGCCGGTTTTGGGGGGTTTAGGTCTGGGGCCAACGTC. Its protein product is CAGFGGFRSGANV. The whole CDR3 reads CAGFGGFRSGANVLTF.

Partial CDR3 DNA: TGTGCCAGCAGCTTAAACCCCTCGGGGGCCGGGGAG. It yields the protein CASSLNPSGAGE. The entire CDR3 protein is CASSLNPSGAGELFF. The genes are TRBV7-3 and TRBJ2-2; D might be TRBD2 (6 bases). The read gets to within 3 residues of the CDR3 end, and the germline J gene fills in the rest. Between the trimmed V and J ends, which lost 1 base and 6 bases, there was a span of 12 bases. The CDR3 runs to 15 residues. Germline-derived CDR1 and CDR2 are SGHTA and FQGTGA.

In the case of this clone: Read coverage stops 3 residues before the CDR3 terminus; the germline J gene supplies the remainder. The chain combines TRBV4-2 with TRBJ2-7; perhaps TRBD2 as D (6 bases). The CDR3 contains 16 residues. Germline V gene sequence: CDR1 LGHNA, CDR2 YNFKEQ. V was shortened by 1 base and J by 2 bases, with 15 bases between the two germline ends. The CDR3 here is CASSQGIGGLAYEQYF. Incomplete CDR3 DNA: TGTGCCAGCAGCCAAGGAATTGGGGGACTCGCCTACGAG.

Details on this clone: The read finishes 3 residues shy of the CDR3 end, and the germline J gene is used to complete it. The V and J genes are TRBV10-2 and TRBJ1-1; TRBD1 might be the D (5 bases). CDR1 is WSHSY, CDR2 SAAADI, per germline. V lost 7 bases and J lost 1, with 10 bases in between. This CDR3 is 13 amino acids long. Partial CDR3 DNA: TGCGCCAGCAAAAAGAGGGGGAACACTGAA. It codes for CASKKRGNTE. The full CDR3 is CASKKRGNTEAFF.

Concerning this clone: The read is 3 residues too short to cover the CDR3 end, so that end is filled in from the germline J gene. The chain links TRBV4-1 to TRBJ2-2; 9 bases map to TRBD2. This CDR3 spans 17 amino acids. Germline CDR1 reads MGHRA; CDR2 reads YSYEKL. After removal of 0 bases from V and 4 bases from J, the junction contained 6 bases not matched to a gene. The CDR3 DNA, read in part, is TGCGCCAGCAGCCAAGAAACTGGCGGGGGGGGCACCGGGGAG. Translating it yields CASSQETGGGGTGE. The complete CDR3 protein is CASSQETGGGGTGELFF.

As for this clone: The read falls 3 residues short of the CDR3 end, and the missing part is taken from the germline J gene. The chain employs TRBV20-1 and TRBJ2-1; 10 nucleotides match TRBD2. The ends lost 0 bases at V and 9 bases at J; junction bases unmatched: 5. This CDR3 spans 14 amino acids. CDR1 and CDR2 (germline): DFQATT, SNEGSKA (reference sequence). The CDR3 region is CSARDSGGAGEQFF. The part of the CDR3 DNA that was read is TGCAGTGCTAGAGACAGCGGGGGGGCAGGTGAG.